This T cell receptor (beta chain) comes out of a study of T cells after posttransplantation cyclophosphamide. Many counts were recorded for this clone. The method was immunoSEQ multiplex PCR; TCRdb's version includes in-frame clones alone and lacks a portion of them. The data show more than 25,000 clones, with none appearing a single time. CDR1 is SGHTS, CDR2 YDEGEE, per germline. V shed 7 bases and J shed 0 bases, with 10 bases lying between them. The CDR3 length is 13 residues. This rearrangement joins TRBV5-8 to TRBJ1-1; D not resolved. The TCR comes from a man aged 45 to 65 in good health, CMV-negative, and a related stem cell transplant donor. Sequenced input: PBMCs. This chain's CDR3 is CASSGLMNTEAFF. CDR3 coding DNA: TGTGCCAGCTCAGGACTCATGAACACTGAAGCTTTCTTT.